These T cell receptor beta chains were read from a single sample in a study of T-cell memory formation after mild COVID-19. TCRdb independently ran MiXCR on the 5' RACE reads; one entry per CDR3 protein. The sample has 350,000 or so distinct CDR3 sequences; over 20% are singletons. Material for sequencing was PBMCs or a T cell subset sorted from them (not recorded which). All receptors come from an adult woman who had mild COVID-19 (a few samples of this study predate the infection). Cell type and time point are not known. The CDR3 runs from the conserved cysteine through the conserved F or W. Fields, in order: D gene, V gene, clone size, J gene, CDR3 protein, CDR3 DNA. The D gene is left open where the match is weak. The size field is filled for only some rows; it gives once, few, many or a size class.

D: NA; V: TRBV5-8; size: NA; J: TRBJ2-2; CDR3: CASSSLKGRTGELFF; DNA: TGTGCCAGCAGCTCTCTAAAAGGACGGACCGGGGAGCTGTTTTTT
D: NA; V: TRBV7-9; size: few; J: TRBJ2-7; CDR3: CASSYPGEQYF; DNA: TGTGCCAGCAGCTACCCGGGAGAGCAGTACTTC
D: NA; V: TRBV1; size: NA; J: TRBJ2-1; CDR3: CTSSRERRSNEQFF; DNA: TGCACCAGCAGCCGCGAACGCCGCTCCAATGAGCAGTTCTTC
D: TRBD2; V: TRBV20-1; size: NA; J: TRBJ2-1; CDR3: CSARDLAGPPPNEQFF; DNA: TGCAGTGCTAGAGATTTAGCGGGGCCCCCCCCCAATGAGCAGTTCTTC
D: NA; V: TRBV5-1; size: few; J: TRBJ1-1; CDR3: CASSLAEVGEVNTEAFF; DNA: TGCGCCAGCAGCTTGGCGGAGGTAGGGGAGGTGAACACTGAAGCTTTCTTT
D: NA; V: TRBV7-7; size: NA; J: TRBJ2-1; CDR3: CASSLSADGSYNEQFF; DNA: TGTGCTAGCAGCTTATCGGCAGACGGCTCCTACAATGAGCAGTTCTTC
D: NA; V: TRBV7-9; size: NA; J: TRBJ2-2; CDR3: CASSSGVNTGELFF; DNA: TGTGCCAGCAGCTCAGGGGTGAACACCGGGGAGCTGTTTTTT
D: NA; V: TRBV7-9; size: NA; J: TRBJ2-5; CDR3: CASSQSGPKVETQYF; DNA: TGTGCCAGCAGCCAATCGGGACCCAAAGTGGAGACCCAGTACTTC
D: NA; V: TRBV5-1; size: few; J: TRBJ1-1; CDR3: CASSQGAPEKAFF; DNA: TGCGCCAGCAGCCAAGGGGCGCCTGAAAAAGCTTTCTTT
D: NA; V: TRBV19; size: NA; J: TRBJ1-5; CDR3: CASSDHRSGPQHF; DNA: TGTGCCAGCTCGGATCACCGGTCCGGGCCCCAGCATTTT
D: TRBD1; V: TRBV12-3/TRBV12-4; size: NA; J: TRBJ1-6; CDR3: CASSVTGQRRSPLHF; DNA: TGTGCCAGCAGCGTTACGGGACAGAGGCGTTCACCCCTCCACTTT
D: NA; V: TRBV6-2/TRBV6-3; size: NA; J: TRBJ1-5; CDR3: CASHDSTHFQPQHF; DNA: TGTGCCAGCCATGACAGCACGCACTTTCAGCCCCAGCATTTT
D: NA; V: TRBV12-3/TRBV12-4; size: NA; J: TRBJ2-1; CDR3: CASRSPSYNEQFF; DNA: TGTGCCAGCAGATCCCCCTCCTACAATGAGCAGTTCTTC
D: NA; V: TRBV6-5; size: many; J: TRBJ2-2; CDR3: CASSYLLTTGELFF; DNA: TGTGCCAGCAGTTACTTATTAACCACCGGGGAGCTGTTTTTT
D: NA; V: TRBV19; size: NA; J: TRBJ1-5; CDR3: CASSIGLTSNQPQHF; DNA: TGTGCCAGTAGTATAGGCCTTACCAGCAATCAGCCCCAGCATTTT
D: NA; V: TRBV5-6; size: few; J: TRBJ1-3; CDR3: CASSDSGVAGNTIYF; DNA: TGTGCCAGCAGCGACTCAGGGGTTGCTGGAAACACCATATATTTT
D: TRBD1; V: TRBV10-3; size: few; J: TRBJ1-1; CDR3: CAISKKQGHTEAFF; DNA: TGTGCCATCAGTAAGAAACAGGGGCACACTGAAGCTTTCTTT
D: NA; V: TRBV20-1; size: NA; J: TRBJ2-7; CDR3: CSAGDRSAAYEQYF; DNA: TGCAGTGCGGGAGACAGATCCGCGGCCTACGAGCAGTACTTC
D: NA; V: TRBV15; size: NA; J: TRBJ1-1; CDR3: CATSRDGRAGTEAFF; DNA: TGTGCCACCAGCAGAGATGGCAGGGCTGGCACTGAAGCTTTCTTT
D: NA; V: TRBV20-1; size: NA; J: TRBJ1-5; CDR3: CSARMAGQQPQHF; DNA: TGCAGTGCTAGGATGGCAGGCCAACAGCCCCAGCATTTT
D: NA; V: TRBV5-1; size: few; J: TRBJ2-3; CDR3: CASKWGHGVPDTQYF; DNA: TGCGCCAGCAAGTGGGGACATGGGGTTCCAGATACGCAGTATTTT
D: NA; V: TRBV4-3; size: NA; J: TRBJ1-2; CDR3: CASSQERNSLNYGYTF; DNA: TGCGCCAGCAGCCAAGAGCGAAACAGCCTTAACTATGGCTACACCTTC
D: NA; V: TRBV5-1; size: NA; J: TRBJ2-7; CDR3: CASSLEAYLYEQYF; DNA: TGCGCCAGCAGCTTGGAGGCTTATCTGTACGAGCAGTACTTC
D: TRBD2; V: TRBV6-5; size: NA; J: TRBJ2-1; CDR3: CASRSTSGRASYNEQFF; DNA: TGTGCCAGCAGATCGACTAGCGGGAGGGCCTCGTACAATGAGCAGTTCTTC
D: NA; V: TRBV3-1; size: NA; J: TRBJ2-5; CDR3: CASSPSGTEETQYF; DNA: TGTGCCAGCAGCCCGTCCGGGACGGAGGAGACCCAGTACTTC
D: NA; V: TRBV6-5; size: few; J: TRBJ1-2; CDR3: CASSLLPRGGYGYTF; DNA: TGTGCCAGCAGTCTCCTGCCCCGAGGGGGATATGGCTACACCTTC
D: NA; V: TRBV2; size: NA; J: TRBJ2-3; CDR3: CASSEAQLGSTDTQYF; DNA: TGTGCCAGCAGTGAAGCCCAGCTGGGTAGCACAGATACGCAGTATTTT
D: TRBD2; V: TRBV12-3/TRBV12-4; size: few; J: TRBJ2-1; CDR3: CASSLLAGGFYNEQFF; DNA: TGTGCCAGCAGTTTACTAGCGGGAGGCTTCTACAATGAGCAGTTCTTC
D: NA; V: TRBV5-1; size: few; J: TRBJ1-4; CDR3: CASSLEAGEMGKLFF; DNA: TGCGCCAGCAGCTTGGAGGCAGGTGAGATGGGAAAACTGTTTTTT
D: TRBD1; V: TRBV29-1; size: few; J: TRBJ2-3; CDR3: CSVDGTGGPDTQYF; DNA: TGCAGCGTGGATGGGACAGGGGGCCCAGATACGCAGTATTTT
D: NA; V: TRBV30; size: NA; J: TRBJ1-5; CDR3: CAWSHNNQPQHF; DNA: TGTGCCTGGAGTCATAACAATCAGCCCCAGCATTTT
D: TRBD2; V: TRBV20-1; size: few; J: TRBJ2-3; CDR3: CSARVLAGPLDTQYF; DNA: TGCAGTGCTAGAGTACTAGCGGGGCCATTAGATACGCAGTATTTT
D: NA; V: TRBV20-1; size: few; J: TRBJ2-7; CDR3: CSARPSLDPYEQYF; DNA: TGCAGTGCTAGACCCTCCCTGGACCCCTACGAGCAGTACTTC
D: NA; V: TRBV27; size: NA; J: TRBJ2-1; CDR3: CASSLILSSYNEQFF; DNA: TGTGCCAGCAGTTTAATTCTGAGCTCCTACAATGAGCAGTTCTTC
D: NA; V: TRBV7-9; size: NA; J: TRBJ1-6; CDR3: CASSKAGRQFSPLHF; DNA: TGTGCCAGCAGCAAAGCGGGCCGACAGTTTTCACCCCTCCACTTT
D: TRBD1; V: TRBV4-2; size: NA; J: TRBJ1-2; CDR3: CASSQVERTGHGYTF; DNA: TGTGCCAGCAGCCAAGTCGAACGGACAGGCCATGGCTACACCTTC
D: NA; V: TRBV3-1; size: NA; J: TRBJ1-2; CDR3: CASSQAVYGIYGYTF; DNA: TGTGCCAGCAGCCAAGCGGTATACGGTATCTATGGCTACACCTTC